This entry describes one T cell receptor beta chain. Original processing methods: It was from reference gene primer amplification that nucleated cell counts were estimated. Data came from immunoSEQ multiplex PCR; TCRdb stores just in-frame clones and leaves some out. The V and J calls and the clone size are those of that table, but D and trimming were determined from the DNA. The sample has 65,000 to 95,000 clones, 78% seen once. Patients from Seattle were sampled longitudinally, starting during active infection. This CDR3 contains 14 residues. Trimming removed 0 bases at V and 5 bases at J, with 11 bases between. The germline V gene has CDR1 MNHNY and CDR2 SVGAGI (reference sequence). These data belong to a study of blood T cell repertoires in COVID-19. About the study: Material from acute and convalescent COVID-19 was sourced from the United States, Italy and Spain. T cells, B-cell-depleted T cells, or PBMCs provided the cDNA or gDNA that served as material.

This sequence was found in a man in his 60s with COVID-19, enrolled during active disease. Sequenced: peripheral blood. The chain links TRBV6-6 to TRBJ2-7; possible D gene TRBD1, 6 bases. CDR3 in DNA: TGTGCCAGCAGTTACTCAGAACAGGGTAACGAGCAGTACTTC. Translating gives CASSYSEQGNEQYF.